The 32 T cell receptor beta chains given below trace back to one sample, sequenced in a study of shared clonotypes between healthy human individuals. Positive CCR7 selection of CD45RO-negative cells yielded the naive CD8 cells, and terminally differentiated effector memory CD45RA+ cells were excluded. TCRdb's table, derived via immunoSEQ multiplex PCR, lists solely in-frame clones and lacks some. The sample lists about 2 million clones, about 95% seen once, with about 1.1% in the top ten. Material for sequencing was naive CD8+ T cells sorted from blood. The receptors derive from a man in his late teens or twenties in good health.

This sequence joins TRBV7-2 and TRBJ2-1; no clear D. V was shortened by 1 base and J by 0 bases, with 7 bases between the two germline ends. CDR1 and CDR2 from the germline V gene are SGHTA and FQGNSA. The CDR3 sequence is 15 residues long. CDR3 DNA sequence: TGTGCCAGCAGCTTAGGTTACAGCTCCTACAATGAGCAGTTCTTC. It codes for CASSLGYSSYNEQFF.

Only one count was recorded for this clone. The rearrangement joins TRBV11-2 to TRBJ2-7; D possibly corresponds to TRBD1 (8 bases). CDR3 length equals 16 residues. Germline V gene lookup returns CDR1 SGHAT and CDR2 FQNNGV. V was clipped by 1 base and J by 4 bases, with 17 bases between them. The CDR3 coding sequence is TGTGCCAGCAGCTTAGGGGAGGGACAGGCCCAATACGAGCAGTACTTC. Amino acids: CASSLGEGQAQYEQYF.

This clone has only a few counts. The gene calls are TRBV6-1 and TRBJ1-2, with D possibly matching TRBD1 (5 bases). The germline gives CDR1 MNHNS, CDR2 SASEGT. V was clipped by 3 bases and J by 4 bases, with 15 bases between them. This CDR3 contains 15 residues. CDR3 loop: CASSDVSGPFYGYTF. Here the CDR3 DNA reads TGTGCCAGCAGTGACGTCTCAGGGCCATTCTATGGCTACACCTTC.

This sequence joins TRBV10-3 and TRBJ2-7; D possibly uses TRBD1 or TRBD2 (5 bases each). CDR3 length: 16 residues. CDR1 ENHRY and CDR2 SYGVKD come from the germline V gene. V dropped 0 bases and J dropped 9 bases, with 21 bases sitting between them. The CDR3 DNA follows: TGTGCCATCAGTGAGTCGGGGAGACAAACTCCCGGGGCGCAGTACTTC. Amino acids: CAISESGRQTPGAQYF.

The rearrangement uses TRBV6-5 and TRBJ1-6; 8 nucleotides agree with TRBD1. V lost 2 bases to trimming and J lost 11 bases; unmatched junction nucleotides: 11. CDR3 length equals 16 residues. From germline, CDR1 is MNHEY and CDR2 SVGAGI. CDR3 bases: TGTGCCAGCAGTTACAGGCAGGGGGCGGGGAGCCCACCCCTCCACTTT. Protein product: CASSYRQGAGSPPLHF.

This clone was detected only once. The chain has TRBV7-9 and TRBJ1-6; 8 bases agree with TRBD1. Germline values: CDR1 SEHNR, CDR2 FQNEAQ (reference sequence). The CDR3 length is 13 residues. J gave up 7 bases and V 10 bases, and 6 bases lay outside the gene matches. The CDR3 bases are TGTGCCACTAGACAGGGGTGGAATTCACCCCTCCACTTT. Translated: CATRQGWNSPLHF.

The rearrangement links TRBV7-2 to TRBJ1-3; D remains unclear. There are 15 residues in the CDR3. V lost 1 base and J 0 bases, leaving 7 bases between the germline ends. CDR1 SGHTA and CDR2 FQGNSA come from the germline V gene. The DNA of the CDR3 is TGTGCCAGCAGCTTAGACATGAGCTCTGGAAACACCATATATTTT. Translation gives CASSLDMSSGNTIYF.

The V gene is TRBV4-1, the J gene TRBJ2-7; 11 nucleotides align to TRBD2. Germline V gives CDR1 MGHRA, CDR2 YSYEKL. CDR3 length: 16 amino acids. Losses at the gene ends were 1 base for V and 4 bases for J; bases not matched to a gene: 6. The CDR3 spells CASSQASPSGRYEQYF. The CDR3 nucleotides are TGCGCCAGCAGCCAAGCTTCTCCTAGCGGGAGGTACGAGCAGTACTTC.

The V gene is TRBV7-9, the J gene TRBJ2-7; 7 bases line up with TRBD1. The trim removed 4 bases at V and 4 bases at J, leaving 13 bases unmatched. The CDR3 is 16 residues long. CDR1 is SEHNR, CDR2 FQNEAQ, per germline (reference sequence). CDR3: CASSSISPGQSYEQYF. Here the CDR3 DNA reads TGTGCCAGCAGCTCAATAAGTCCGGGACAGAGTTACGAGCAGTACTTC. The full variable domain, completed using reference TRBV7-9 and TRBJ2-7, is DTGVSQNPRHKITKRGQNVTFRCDPISEHNRLYWYRQTLGQGPEFLTYFQNEAQLEKSRLLSDRFSAERPKGSFSTLEIQRTEQGDSAMYLCASSSISPGQSYEQYFGPGTRLTVT.

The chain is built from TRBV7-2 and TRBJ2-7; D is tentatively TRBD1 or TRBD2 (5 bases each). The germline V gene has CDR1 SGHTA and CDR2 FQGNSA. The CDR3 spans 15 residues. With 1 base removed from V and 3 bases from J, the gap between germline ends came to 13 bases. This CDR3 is CASSLELGGHYEQYF. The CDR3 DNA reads TGTGCCAGCAGCTTAGAACTAGGAGGACACTACGAGCAGTACTTC.

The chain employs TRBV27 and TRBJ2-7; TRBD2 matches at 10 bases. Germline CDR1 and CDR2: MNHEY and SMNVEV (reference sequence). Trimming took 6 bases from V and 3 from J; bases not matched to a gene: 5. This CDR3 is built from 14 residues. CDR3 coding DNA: TGTGCCAGCAGCCATAGCGGGAGGATCTACGAGCAGTACTTC. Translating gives CASSHSGRIYEQYF.

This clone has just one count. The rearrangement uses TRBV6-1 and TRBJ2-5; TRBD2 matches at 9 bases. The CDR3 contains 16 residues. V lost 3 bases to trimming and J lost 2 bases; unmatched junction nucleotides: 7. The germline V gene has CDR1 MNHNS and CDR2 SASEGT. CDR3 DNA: TGTGCCAGCAGTGAGTTTCTAGCGGGGCCTCAAGAGACCCAGTACTTC. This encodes CASSEFLAGPQETQYF.

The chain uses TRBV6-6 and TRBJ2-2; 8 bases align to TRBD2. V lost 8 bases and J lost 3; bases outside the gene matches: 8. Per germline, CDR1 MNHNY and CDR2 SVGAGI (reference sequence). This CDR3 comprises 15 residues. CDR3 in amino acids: CASLGAGGHTGELFF. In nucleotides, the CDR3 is TGTGCCAGCCTAGGGGCGGGAGGACACACCGGGGAGCTGTTTTTT.

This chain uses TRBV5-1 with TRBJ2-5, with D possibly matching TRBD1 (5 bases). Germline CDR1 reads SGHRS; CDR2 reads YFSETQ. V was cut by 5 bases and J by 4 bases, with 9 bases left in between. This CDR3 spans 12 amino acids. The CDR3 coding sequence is TGCGCCAGCAGAGGGGTGGCAGAGACCCAGTACTTC. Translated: CASRGVAETQYF.

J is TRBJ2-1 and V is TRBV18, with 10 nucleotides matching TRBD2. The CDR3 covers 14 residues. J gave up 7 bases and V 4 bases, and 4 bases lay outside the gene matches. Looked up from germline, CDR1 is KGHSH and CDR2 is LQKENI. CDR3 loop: CASSLDSGRNEQFF. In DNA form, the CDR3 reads TGTGCCAGCTCACTGGATAGCGGGAGGAATGAGCAGTTCTTC.

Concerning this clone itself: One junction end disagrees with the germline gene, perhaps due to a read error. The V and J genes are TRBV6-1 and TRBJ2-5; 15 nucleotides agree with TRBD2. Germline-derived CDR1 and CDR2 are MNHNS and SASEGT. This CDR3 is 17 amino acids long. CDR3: CASSDFGLAGGPETQYF. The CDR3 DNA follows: TGTGCCAGTAGTGACTTCGGACTAGCGGGAGGGCCGGAGACCCAGTACTTC.

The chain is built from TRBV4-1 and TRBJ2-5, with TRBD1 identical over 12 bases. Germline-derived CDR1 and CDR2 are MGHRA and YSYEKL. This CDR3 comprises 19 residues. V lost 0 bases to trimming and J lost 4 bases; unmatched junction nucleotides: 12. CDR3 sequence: CASSQEMTGTGGRGETQYF. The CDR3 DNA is TGCGCCAGCAGCCAAGAGATGACAGGGACAGGGGGCAGGGGAGAGACCCAGTACTTC.

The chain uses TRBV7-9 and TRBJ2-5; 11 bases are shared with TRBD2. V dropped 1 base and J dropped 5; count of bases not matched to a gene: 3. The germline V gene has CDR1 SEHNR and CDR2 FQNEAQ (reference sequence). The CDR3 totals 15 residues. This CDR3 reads CASSLGWTSGETQYF. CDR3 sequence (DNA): TGTGCCAGCAGCTTAGGGTGGACTAGCGGGGAGACCCAGTACTTC.

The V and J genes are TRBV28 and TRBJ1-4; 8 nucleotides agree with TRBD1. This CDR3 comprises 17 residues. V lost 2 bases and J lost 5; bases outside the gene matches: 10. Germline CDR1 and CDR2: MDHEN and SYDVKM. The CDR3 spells CASSLPPSGQANEKLFF. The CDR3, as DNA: TGTGCCAGCAGTTTACCCCCCTCGGGACAGGCAAATGAAAAACTGTTTTTT. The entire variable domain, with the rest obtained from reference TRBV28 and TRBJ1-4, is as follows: DVKVTQSSRYLVKRTGEKVFLECVQDMDHENMFWYRQDPGLGLRLIYFSYDVKMKEKGDIPEGYSVSREKKERFSLILESASTNQTSMYLCASSLPPSGQANEKLFFGSGTQLSVL.

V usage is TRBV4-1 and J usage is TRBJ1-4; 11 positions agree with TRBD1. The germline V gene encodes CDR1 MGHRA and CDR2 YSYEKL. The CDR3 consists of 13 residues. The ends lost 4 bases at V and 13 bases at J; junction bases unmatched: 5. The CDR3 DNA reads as TGCGCCAGCAGCCCCGGACAGGGGGCGCGACTGTTTTTT. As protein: CASSPGQGARLFF.

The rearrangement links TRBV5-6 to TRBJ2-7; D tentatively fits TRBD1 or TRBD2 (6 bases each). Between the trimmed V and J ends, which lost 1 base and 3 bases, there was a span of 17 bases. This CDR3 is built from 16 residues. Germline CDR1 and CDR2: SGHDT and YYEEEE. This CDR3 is CASSLKVRGPVYEQYF. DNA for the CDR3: TGTGCCAGCAGCTTGAAGGTTCGGGGGCCCGTCTACGAGCAGTACTTC.

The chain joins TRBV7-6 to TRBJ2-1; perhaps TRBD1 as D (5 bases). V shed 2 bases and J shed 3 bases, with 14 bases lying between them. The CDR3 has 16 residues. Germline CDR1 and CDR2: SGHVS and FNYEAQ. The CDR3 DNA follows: TGTGCCAGCAGCTTATTGGCGACCCAGGGCTACAATGAGCAGTTCTTC. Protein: CASSLLATQGYNEQFF.

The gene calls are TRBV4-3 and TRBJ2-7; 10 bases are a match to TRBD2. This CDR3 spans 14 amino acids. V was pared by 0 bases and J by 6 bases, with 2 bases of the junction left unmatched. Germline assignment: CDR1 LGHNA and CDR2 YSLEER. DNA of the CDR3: TGCGCCAGCAGCCAAGATCTAGCGGGAGTCGAGCAGTACTTC. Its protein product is CASSQDLAGVEQYF.

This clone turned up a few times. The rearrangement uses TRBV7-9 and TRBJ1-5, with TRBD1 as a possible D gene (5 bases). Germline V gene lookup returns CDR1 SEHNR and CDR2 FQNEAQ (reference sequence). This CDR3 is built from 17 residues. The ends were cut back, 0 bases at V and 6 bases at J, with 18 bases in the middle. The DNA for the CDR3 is TGTGCCAGCAGCTTAGCGGGCCCCCAGGGTATGGGTCAGCCCCAGCATTTT. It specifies CASSLAGPQGMGQPQHF. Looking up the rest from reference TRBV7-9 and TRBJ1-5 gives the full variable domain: DTGVSQNPRHKITKRGQNVTFRCDPISEHNRLYWYRQTLGQGPEFLTYFQNEAQLEKSRLLSDRFSAERPKGSFSTLEIQRTEQGDSAMYLCASSLAGPQGMGQPQHFGDGTRLSIL.

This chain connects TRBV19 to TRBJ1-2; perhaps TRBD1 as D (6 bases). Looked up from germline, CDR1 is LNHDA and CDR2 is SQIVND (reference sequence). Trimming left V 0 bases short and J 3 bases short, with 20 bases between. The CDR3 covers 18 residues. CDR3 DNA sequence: TGTGCCAGTAGTATAGAAAGGGGACAATACCTAAAGGACTATGGCTACACCTTC. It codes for CASSIERGQYLKDYGYTF.

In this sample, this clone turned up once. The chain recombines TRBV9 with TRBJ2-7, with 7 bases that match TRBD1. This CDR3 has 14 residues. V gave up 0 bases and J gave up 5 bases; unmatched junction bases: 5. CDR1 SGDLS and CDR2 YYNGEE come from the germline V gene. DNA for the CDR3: TGTGCCAGCAGCGTAGGAGGGGGCAAGGACGAGCAGTACTTC. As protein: CASSVGGGKDEQYF.

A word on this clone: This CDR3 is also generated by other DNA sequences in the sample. The CDR3 bases are TGTGCCAGCAGCCCCGGTGCGACTTACGAGCAGTACTTC. Residues: CASSPGATYEQYF. The chain carries TRBV6-5 and TRBJ2-7, with D hard to call. V dropped 6 bases and J dropped 4 bases, with 13 bases sitting between them. This CDR3 comprises 13 residues. Germline V gene lookup returns CDR1 MNHEY and CDR2 SVGAGI.

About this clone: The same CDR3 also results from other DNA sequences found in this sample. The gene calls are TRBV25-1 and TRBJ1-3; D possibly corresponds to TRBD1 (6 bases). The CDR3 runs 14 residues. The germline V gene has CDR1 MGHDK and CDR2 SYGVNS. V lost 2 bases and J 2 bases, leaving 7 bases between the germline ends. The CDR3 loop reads CASSETGTGNTIYF. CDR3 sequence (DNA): TGTGCCAGCAGTGAAACAGGGACTGGAAACACCATATATTTT.

The DNA of the CDR3 is TGTGCCAGCAGCGGTCAAGACAGGGCGGCTGAAGCTTTCTTT. Protein product: CASSGQDRAAEAFF. The rearrangement joins TRBV9 to TRBJ1-1, with TRBD1 matching over 7 bases. V was clipped by 3 bases and J by 6 bases; unmatched bases: 8. Germline lookup yields CDR1 SGDLS and CDR2 YYNGEE. The CDR3 extends over 14 amino acids.

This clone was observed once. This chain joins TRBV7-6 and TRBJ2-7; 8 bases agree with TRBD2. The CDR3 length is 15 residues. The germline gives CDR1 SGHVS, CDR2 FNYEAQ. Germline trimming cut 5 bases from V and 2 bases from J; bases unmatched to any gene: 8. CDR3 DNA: TGTGCCAGCAGCGACGAGGCGGGAGGCCCCTACGAGCAGTACTTC. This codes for CASSDEAGGPYEQYF.

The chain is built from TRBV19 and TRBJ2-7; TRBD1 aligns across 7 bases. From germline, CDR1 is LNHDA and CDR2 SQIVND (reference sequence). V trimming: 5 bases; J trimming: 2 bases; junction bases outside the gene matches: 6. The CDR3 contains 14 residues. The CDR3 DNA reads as TGTGCCAGTAGTTCCGGGACAGCGGCCTACGAGCAGTACTTC. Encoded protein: CASSSGTAAYEQYF.

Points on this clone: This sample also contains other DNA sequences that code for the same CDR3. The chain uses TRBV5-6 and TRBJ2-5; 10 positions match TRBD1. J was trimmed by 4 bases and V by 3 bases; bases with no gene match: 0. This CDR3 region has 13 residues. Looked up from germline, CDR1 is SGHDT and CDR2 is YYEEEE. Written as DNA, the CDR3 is TGTGCCAGCAGCTGGGACAGGGGAGAGACCCAGTACTTC. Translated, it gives CASSWDRGETQYF.